Each of the 11 T cell receptor beta chains below was sequenced from the same sample in a study of early T cells in non-severe SARS-CoV-2 infection. TCRdb analysed the 5' RACE reads with MiXCR anew, one entry per CDR3 protein. The data show approximately 85,000 distinct CDR3 sequences, with 9% to 15% seen just once and over 6.5% held by the top ten. Sequenced sample: whole blood. The receptors originated from an adult who was a healthcare worker with PCR-confirmed SARS-CoV-2 infection or an uninfected control (not recorded which).

The chain is built from TRBV3-1 and TRBJ2-6, with 10 bases lining up with TRBD1. The CDR3 consists of 18 residues. Germline V gene data show CDR1 as LGHDT and CDR2 as YNNKEL (reference sequence). V was pared by 3 bases and J by 1 base, with 6 bases of the junction left unmatched. DNA for the CDR3: TGTGCCAGCAGCCAGGCTCCGGGACAGGGGTCTGGGGCCAACGTCCTGACTTTC. It yields the protein CASSQAPGQGSGANVLTF.

This clonotype was found many times. In DNA, the CDR3 is TGTGCCATTAAACCCGGACAGGGGGCCGAAAAACTGTTTTTT. It yields the protein CAIKPGQGAEKLFF. The chain carries TRBV10-3 and TRBJ1-4, with TRBD1 matching over 11 bases. This CDR3 has 14 residues. J lost 8 bases, V lost 9 bases, and 8 bases had no gene match. The germline V gene encodes CDR1 ENHRY and CDR2 SYGVKD.

The V call is TRBV7-2, the J call TRBJ2-2; 7 bases line up with TRBD2. The V segment lost 5 bases and the J segment 2 bases; nucleotides outside the gene matches: 8. The CDR3 spans 16 residues. Germline CDR1 and CDR2: SGHTA and FQGNSA. CDR3 sequence reads: CASSAPGLSNTGELFF. The CDR3 DNA is TGTGCCAGCAGCGCTCCGGGACTATCCAACACCGGGGAGCTGTTTTTT.

The genes are TRBV21-1 and TRBJ2-7; TRBD1, the table's D call, was not compared with the DNA. TRBV21-1 is shown as a pseudogene. The CDR3 is made up of 11 amino acids. The CDR3 loop reads CASSTPHEQYF. The CDR3 coding sequence is TGTGCCAGCAGCACCCCCCACGAGCAGTACTTC.

This clonotype was observed once. V gene TRBV5-1 combines with J gene TRBJ1-4; D not resolved. The CDR3 is made up of 13 amino acids. Germline V lookup: CDR1 SGHRS, CDR2 YFSETQ. Trimming took off 3 bases at V and 5 bases at J, with 8 bases between the two ends. The DNA of the CDR3 is TGCGCCAGCAGCTACAGCCAAAATGAAAAACTGTTTTTT. It encodes CASSYSQNEKLFF.

The gene calls are TRBV7-9 and TRBJ2-1; D call uncertain. V lost 3 bases and J 8 bases, leaving 2 bases between the germline ends. Germline V CDR1 and CDR2: SEHNR, FQNEAQ (reference sequence). The CDR3 is made up of 10 amino acids. The CDR3 DNA sequence: TGTGCCAGCAGCTTGGATGAGCAGTTCTTC. Amino acids: CASSLDEQFF.

The chain couples TRBV5-1 to TRBJ1-4; TRBD1 matches 7 bases. Germline loops: CDR1 SGHRS, CDR2 YFSETQ. This CDR3 comprises 16 residues. The V and J ends lost 1 base and 7 bases, in that order; junction bases with no gene match: 10. CDR3 DNA: TGCGCCAGCAGCTTGACAGGGGTCGGGGGCGGTGAAAAACTGTTTTTT. Protein sequence: CASSLTGVGGGEKLFF.

This clonotype was seen more than once but under ten times. The chain employs TRBV6-6 and TRBJ1-2; no firm D call. This CDR3 region has 12 residues. Germline CDR1 reads MNHNY; CDR2 reads SVGAGI (reference sequence). V was pared by 8 bases and J by 1 base, with 8 bases between. CDR3: CASVGLNYGYTF. The CDR3 DNA reads TGTGCCAGCGTCGGCCTTAACTATGGCTACACCTTC.

This clonotype was recorded at least ten times. The chain is built from TRBV4-1 and TRBJ2-7; 7 bases align to TRBD2. Trimming at V came to 4 bases and at J to 2 bases, leaving 8 bases not matched to a gene. Germline CDR1 MGHRA, CDR2 YSYEKL. The CDR3 sequence is 15 residues long. CDR3 region: CASSLMAGDTYEQYF. The CDR3, as DNA: TGCGCCAGCAGCCTCATGGCGGGAGACACCTACGAGCAGTACTTC.

The CDR3: CASSLDLRAGTYEQYF. CDR3 coding DNA: TGTGCCAGCAGCTTAGATCTAAGAGCGGGTACCTACGAGCAGTACTTC. The chain couples TRBV13 to TRBJ2-7; possibly TRBD2 for D (6 bases). Trimming stripped 1 base from V and 2 bases from J, with 15 bases between. The CDR3 consists of 16 residues. Germline V lookup: CDR1 PRHDT, CDR2 FYEKMQ (reference sequence).

This clonotype has just one count. One junction end disagrees with the germline gene, perhaps due to a read error. The V and J genes are TRBV7-7 and TRBJ2-7, with 10 bases identical to TRBD2. There are 16 residues in the CDR3. Germline values: CDR1 SSHAT, CDR2 FNYEAQ (reference sequence). The chain's CDR3 is CASSPGPAGGPYEQYF. CDR3 in DNA: TGTGCTAGCAGCCCGGGACCAGCGGGAGGGCCCTACGAGCAGTACTTC.